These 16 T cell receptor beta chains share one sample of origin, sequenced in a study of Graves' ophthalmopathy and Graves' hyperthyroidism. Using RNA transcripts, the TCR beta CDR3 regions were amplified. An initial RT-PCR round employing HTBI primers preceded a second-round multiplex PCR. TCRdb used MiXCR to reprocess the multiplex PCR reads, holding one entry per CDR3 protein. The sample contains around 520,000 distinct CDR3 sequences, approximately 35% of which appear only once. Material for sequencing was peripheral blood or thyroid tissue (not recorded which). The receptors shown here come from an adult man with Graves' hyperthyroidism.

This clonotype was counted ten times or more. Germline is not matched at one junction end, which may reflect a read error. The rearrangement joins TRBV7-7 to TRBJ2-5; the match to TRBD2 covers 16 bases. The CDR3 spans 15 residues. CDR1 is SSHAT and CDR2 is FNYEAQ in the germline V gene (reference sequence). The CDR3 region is CASSTGLAGGPAQYF. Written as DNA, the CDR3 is TGTGCTAGCAGCACGGGACTAGCGGGAGGGCCGGCCCAGTACTTC. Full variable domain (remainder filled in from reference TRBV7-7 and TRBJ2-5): GAGVSQSPRYKVTKRGQDVTLRCDPISSHATLYWYQQALGQGPEFLTYFNYEAQPDKSGLPSDRFSAERPEGSISTLTIQRTEQRDSAMYRCASSTGLAGGPAQYFGPGTRLLVL.

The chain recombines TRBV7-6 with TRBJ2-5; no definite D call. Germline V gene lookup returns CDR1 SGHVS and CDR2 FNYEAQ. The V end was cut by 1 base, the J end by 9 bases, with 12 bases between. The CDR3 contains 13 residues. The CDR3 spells CASSLEGNQPQYF. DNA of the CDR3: TGTGCCAGCAGCTTAGAAGGGAACCAGCCCCAGTACTTC.

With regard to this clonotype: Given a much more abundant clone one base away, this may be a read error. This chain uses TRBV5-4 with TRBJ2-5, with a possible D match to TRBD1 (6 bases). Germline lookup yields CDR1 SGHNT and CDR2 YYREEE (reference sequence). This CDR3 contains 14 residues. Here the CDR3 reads CASSWGQQQEAQYF. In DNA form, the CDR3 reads TGTGCCAGCAGCTGGGGGCAGCAACAAGAGGCCCAGTACTTC.

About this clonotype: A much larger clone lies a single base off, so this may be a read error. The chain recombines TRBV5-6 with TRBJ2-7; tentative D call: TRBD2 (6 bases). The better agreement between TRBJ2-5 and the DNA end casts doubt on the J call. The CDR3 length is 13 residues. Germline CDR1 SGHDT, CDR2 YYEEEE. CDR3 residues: CASILGGVETQYF. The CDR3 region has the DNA TGTGCCAGCATCCTAGGAGGGGTAGAGACCCAGTACTTC.

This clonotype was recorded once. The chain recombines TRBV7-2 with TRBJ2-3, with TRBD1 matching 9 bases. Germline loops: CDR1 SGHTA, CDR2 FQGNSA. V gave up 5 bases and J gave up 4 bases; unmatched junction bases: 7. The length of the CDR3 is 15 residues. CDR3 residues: CASSLGQGGPDTQYF. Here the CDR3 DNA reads TGTGCCAGCAGCCTGGGACAGGGAGGCCCAGATACGCAGTATTTT.

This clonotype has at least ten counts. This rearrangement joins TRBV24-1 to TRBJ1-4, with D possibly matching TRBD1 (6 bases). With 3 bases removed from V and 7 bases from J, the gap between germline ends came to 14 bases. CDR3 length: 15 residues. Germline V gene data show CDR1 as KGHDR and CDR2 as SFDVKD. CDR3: CATSDGATRGEKLFF. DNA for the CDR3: TGTGCCACCAGTGATGGTGCCACCAGGGGTGAAAAACTGTTTTTT.

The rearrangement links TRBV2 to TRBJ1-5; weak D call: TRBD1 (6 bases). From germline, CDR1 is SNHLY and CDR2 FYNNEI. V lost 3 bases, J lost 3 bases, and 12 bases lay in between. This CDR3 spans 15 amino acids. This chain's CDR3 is CASSEGGRDNQPQHF. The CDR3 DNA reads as TGTGCCAGCAGTGAGGGGGGCAGGGACAATCAGCCCCAGCATTTT.

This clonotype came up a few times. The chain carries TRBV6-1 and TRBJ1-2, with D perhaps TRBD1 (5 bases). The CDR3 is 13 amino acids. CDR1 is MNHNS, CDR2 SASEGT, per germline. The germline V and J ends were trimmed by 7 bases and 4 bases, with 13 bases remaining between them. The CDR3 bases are TGTGCCAGCACCGACAGCGTATCCTATGGCTACACCTTC. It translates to CASTDSVSYGYTF.

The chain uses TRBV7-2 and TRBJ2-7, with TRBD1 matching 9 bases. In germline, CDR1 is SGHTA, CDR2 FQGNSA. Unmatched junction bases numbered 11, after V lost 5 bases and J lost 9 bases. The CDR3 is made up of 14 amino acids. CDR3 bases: TGTGCCAGCAGCGTCCAGGGACAGGGAGTTGGGCAGTACTTC. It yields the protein CASSVQGQGVGQYF.

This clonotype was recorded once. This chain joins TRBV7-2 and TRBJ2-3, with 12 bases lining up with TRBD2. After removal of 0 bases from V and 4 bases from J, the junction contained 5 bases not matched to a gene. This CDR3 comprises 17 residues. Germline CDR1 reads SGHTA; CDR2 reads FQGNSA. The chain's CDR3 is CASSLARGLAGADTQYF. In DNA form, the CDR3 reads TGTGCCAGCAGCTTAGCGAGGGGACTAGCGGGTGCAGATACGCAGTATTTT.

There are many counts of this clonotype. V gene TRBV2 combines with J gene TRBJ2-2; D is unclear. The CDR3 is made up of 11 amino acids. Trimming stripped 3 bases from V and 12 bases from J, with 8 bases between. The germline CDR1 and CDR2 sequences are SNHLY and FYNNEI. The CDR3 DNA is TGTGCCAGCAGTGAGCCTGGACAGCTGTTTTTT. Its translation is CASSEPGQLFF.

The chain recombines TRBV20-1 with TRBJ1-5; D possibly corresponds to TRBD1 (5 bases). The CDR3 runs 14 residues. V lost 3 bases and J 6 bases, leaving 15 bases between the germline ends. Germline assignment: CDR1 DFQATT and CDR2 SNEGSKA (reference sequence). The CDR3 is CSASEGARGQPQHF. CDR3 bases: TGCAGTGCTAGTGAGGGCGCGAGGGGTCAGCCCCAGCATTTT.

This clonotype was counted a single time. The DNA for the CDR3 is TGTGCCAGCAGCTTAGATTTAAGGGAACGGCAGGGCGACACCGGGGAGCTGTTTTTT. As protein: CASSLDLRERQGDTGELFF. The chain links TRBV7-9 to TRBJ2-2; D is perhaps TRBD1 (5 bases). V was cut by 1 base and J by 3 bases, with 21 bases left in between. Germline lookup yields CDR1 SEHNR and CDR2 FQNEAQ (reference sequence). CDR3 length: 19 residues.

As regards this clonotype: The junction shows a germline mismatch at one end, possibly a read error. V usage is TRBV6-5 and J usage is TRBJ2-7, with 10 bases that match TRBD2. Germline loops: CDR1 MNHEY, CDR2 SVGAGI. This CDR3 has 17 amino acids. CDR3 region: CASSYSLAGVSSYEQYF. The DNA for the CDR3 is TGTGCCAGTAGTTATTCTCTAGCGGGAGTTTCGTCCTACGAGCAGTACTTC.

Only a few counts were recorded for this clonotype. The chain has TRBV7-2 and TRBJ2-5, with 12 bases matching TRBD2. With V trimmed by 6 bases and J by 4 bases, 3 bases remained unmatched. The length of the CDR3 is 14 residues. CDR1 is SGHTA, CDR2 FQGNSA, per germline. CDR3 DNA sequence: TGTGCCAGCAGTACGACTAGCGGGGGAGAGACCCAGTACTTC. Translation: CASSTTSGGETQYF.

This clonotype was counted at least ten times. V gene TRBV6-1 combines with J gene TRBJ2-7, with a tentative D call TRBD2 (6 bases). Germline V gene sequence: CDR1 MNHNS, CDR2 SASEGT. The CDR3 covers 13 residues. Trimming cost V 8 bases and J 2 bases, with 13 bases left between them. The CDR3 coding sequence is TGTGCCAGCGAGCGTGGCGGGACCTACGAGCAGTACTTC. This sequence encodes CASERGGTYEQYF.